The rows below give T cell receptor beta chains drawn from one sample of a study of blood T cell repertoires in COVID-19. This table comes from immunoSEQ multiplex PCR, and its TCRdb copy is limited to in-frame clones, with some not included. The sample records fewer than 350,000 clones, about 89% being singletons. The sequencing input was peripheral blood. The receptors here all came from a woman between 50 and 59 years old who had recovered from COVID-19. Both conserved end residues are part of each CDR3. The order of the fields is J gene, clone size, V gene, D gene, CDR3 protein, CDR3 DNA. A D gene is named only where the DNA matches it firmly. Part of the rows lack a size; the others show once, few, many or a class for expanded clones.

>TRBJ2-6|NA|TRBV7-9|TRBD1
CASSFIGGADGANVLTF
TGTGCCAGCAGCTTCATAGGGGGCGCGGATGGGGCCAACGTCCTGACTTTC
>TRBJ2-7|NA|TRBV6-2/TRBV6-3|NA
CASSITYEQYF
TGTGCCAGCAGCATCACCTACGAGCAGTACTTC
>TRBJ1-2|NA|TRBV3-1/TRBV3-2|NA
CASSQDWVQGSEGYTF
TGTGCCAGCAGCCAAGATTGGGTCCAGGGCTCCGAGGGCTACACCTTC
>TRBJ2-3|NA|TRBV28|TRBD2
CASSSPAGATDTQYF
TGTGCCAGCAGTTCCCCGGCGGGAGCCACAGATACGCAGTATTTT
>TRBJ2-5|NA|TRBV15|TRBD2
CATSRGRRGEETQYF
TGTGCCACCAGCAGAGGACGACGGGGGGAAGAGACCCAGTACTTC
>TRBJ2-2|NA|TRBV5-5|NA
CASSFAGIPGELFF
TGTGCCAGCAGCTTTGCAGGGATCCCCGGGGAGCTGTTTTTT
>TRBJ1-3|once|TRBV4-3|NA
CASSQDWSGSGNTIYF
TGCGCCAGCAGCCAAGATTGGTCGGGCTCTGGAAACACCATATATTTT
>TRBJ1-4|once|TRBV5-5|NA
CASSPDGVQNEKLFF
TGTGCCAGCAGCCCTGACGGGGTCCAGAATGAAAAACTGTTTTTT
>TRBJ2-1|once|TRBV9|NA
CASSATGDEQFF
TGTGCCAGCAGCGCAACAGGTGATGAGCAGTTCTTC
>TRBJ2-1|NA|TRBV24-1|TRBD2
CATSDLVPSGGHYNEQFF
TGTGCCACCAGTGATTTAGTGCCTAGCGGGGGCCATTACAATGAGCAGTTCTTC
>TRBJ2-1|NA|TRBV27|NA
CASSPRNQINEQFF
TGTGCCAGCAGTCCGCGGAATCAGATCAATGAGCAGTTCTTC
>TRBJ1-2|NA|TRBV3-1/TRBV3-2|TRBD1
CASSPLSTGASYGYTF
TGTGCCAGCAGCCCGCTTAGCACAGGGGCCAGCTATGGCTACACCTTC
>TRBJ2-1|NA|TRBV10-2|TRBD2
CASRGLGNYNEQFF
TGCGCCAGCCGAGGACTAGGAAACTACAATGAGCAGTTCTTC
>TRBJ2-1|NA|TRBV24-1|TRBD2
CATSDFATSPGEQFF
TGTGCCACCAGTGATTTCGCGACTAGCCCGGGTGAGCAGTTCTTC